A selection of T cell receptor beta chains follows, all from one sample in a study of neoadjuvant nivolumab and ipilimumab in lung cancer. Clones were read by immunoSEQ multiplex PCR, and TCRdb kept only the in-frame ones, dropping some. This table has tens of thousands of clones, 92% appearing once. Sequencing was performed on peripheral blood, taken after neoadjuvant nivolumab, alone or with ipilimumab, at or shortly before surgery. The receptors stem from an adult with non-small cell lung cancer. CDR3s include the opening cysteine and the closing phenylalanine or tryptophan. D genes are given only for firm matches. Where a row states a size, it is once, few, many or the class of an expanded clone; other rows omit it.

J gene: TRBJ1-5
clone size: .
D gene: .
V gene: TRBV6-1
CDR3 protein: CASSVGGDQPQHF
CDR3 DNA: TGTGCCAGCAGTGTCGGCGGGGATCAGCCCCAGCATTTT

J gene: TRBJ2-7
clone size: .
D gene: .
V gene: TRBV6-1
CDR3 protein: CASTPSGIYEQYF
CDR3 DNA: TGTGCCAGCACCCCCTCCGGGATCTACGAGCAGTACTTC

J gene: TRBJ2-7
clone size: .
D gene: .
V gene: TRBV9
CDR3 protein: CASSVRAESHYEQYF
CDR3 DNA: TGTGCCAGCAGCGTACGGGCGGAATCACACTACGAGCAGTACTTC

J gene: TRBJ1-5
clone size: .
D gene: .
V gene: TRBV6-1
CDR3 protein: CASRARGPNQPQHF
CDR3 DNA: TGTGCCAGCAGGGCCCGGGGCCCCAATCAGCCCCAGCATTTT

J gene: TRBJ2-5
clone size: .
D gene: .
V gene: TRBV9
CDR3 protein: CASSVGGMTETQYF
CDR3 DNA: TGTGCCAGCAGCGTAGGGGGGATGACGGAGACCCAGTACTTC

J gene: TRBJ2-7
clone size: .
D gene: TRBD1
V gene: TRBV28
CDR3 protein: CASSPPDRDEQYF
CDR3 DNA: TGTGCCAGCAGTCCGCCCGACAGGGACGAGCAGTACTTC

J gene: TRBJ2-7
clone size: .
D gene: .
V gene: TRBV5-1
CDR3 protein: CASSLAPGTYEQYF
CDR3 DNA: TGCGCCAGCAGCTTGGCTCCAGGAACCTACGAGCAGTACTTC

J gene: TRBJ1-5
clone size: .
D gene: .
V gene: TRBV6-1
CDR3 protein: CASSPTINQPQHF
CDR3 DNA: TGTGCCAGCAGCCCGACCATTAATCAGCCCCAGCATTTT

J gene: TRBJ1-4
clone size: .
D gene: .
V gene: TRBV5-5
CDR3 protein: CASSFANEKLFF
CDR3 DNA: TGTGCCAGCAGCTTCGCAAATGAAAAACTGTTTTTT

J gene: TRBJ1-5
clone size: once
D gene: TRBD1
V gene: TRBV28
CDR3 protein: CASSLWGQGADQPQHF
CDR3 DNA: TGTGCCAGCAGTTTATGGGGACAGGGGGCCGATCAGCCCCAGCATTTT

J gene: TRBJ2-3
clone size: .
D gene: .
V gene: TRBV7-9
CDR3 protein: CASSYGDTQYF
CDR3 DNA: TGTGCCAGCAGCTACGGGGATACGCAGTATTTT

J gene: TRBJ1-4
clone size: .
D gene: .
V gene: TRBV5-5
CDR3 protein: CASSLEGLATNEKLFF
CDR3 DNA: TGTGCCAGCAGCTTGGAGGGGCTAGCAACTAATGAAAAACTGTTTTTT

J gene: TRBJ1-1
clone size: .
D gene: TRBD1
V gene: TRBV11-2
CDR3 protein: CASSYTGGAVNTEAFF
CDR3 DNA: TGTGCCAGCAGCTACACAGGGGGCGCGGTGAACACTGAAGCTTTCTTT

J gene: TRBJ2-7
clone size: .
D gene: .
V gene: TRBV11-2
CDR3 protein: CASSLGAGNRYEQYF
CDR3 DNA: TGTGCCAGCAGCTTAGGGGCAGGGAACAGATACGAGCAGTACTTC

J gene: TRBJ2-7
clone size: .
D gene: .
V gene: TRBV6-1
CDR3 protein: CASSDGESYEQYF
CDR3 DNA: TGTGCCAGCAGTGACGGCGAGTCCTACGAGCAGTACTTC

J gene: TRBJ2-4
clone size: .
D gene: TRBD1
V gene: TRBV5-4
CDR3 protein: CASTTGATLNIQYF
CDR3 DNA: TGTGCCAGCACCACAGGGGCAACCTTAAACATTCAGTACTTC

J gene: TRBJ2-4
clone size: .
D gene: .
V gene: TRBV7-2
CDR3 protein: CASSYPGQNIQYF
CDR3 DNA: TGTGCCAGCAGCTACCCGGGACAAAACATTCAGTACTTC

J gene: TRBJ2-1
clone size: .
D gene: .
V gene: TRBV11-3
CDR3 protein: CASSLAANEQFF
CDR3 DNA: TGTGCCAGCAGCTTGGCGGCGAATGAGCAGTTCTTC

J gene: TRBJ2-3
clone size: .
D gene: .
V gene: TRBV5-6
CDR3 protein: CASSLGRGTDTQYF
CDR3 DNA: TGTGCCAGCAGCTTAGGCAGGGGCACAGATACGCAGTATTTT

J gene: TRBJ2-2
clone size: once
D gene: .
V gene: TRBV7-2
CDR3 protein: CASSSEGGELFF
CDR3 DNA: TGTGCCAGCAGCTCGGAGGGCGGGGAGCTGTTTTTT

J gene: TRBJ2-7
clone size: .
D gene: TRBD2
V gene: TRBV27
CDR3 protein: CASSPGLADYEQYF
CDR3 DNA: TGTGCCAGCAGTCCGGGACTAGCGGACTACGAGCAGTACTTC

J gene: TRBJ2-1
clone size: .
D gene: .
V gene: TRBV7-9
CDR3 protein: CASSLEGVYNEQFF
CDR3 DNA: TGTGCCAGCAGCTTAGAAGGGGTCTACAATGAGCAGTTCTTC

J gene: TRBJ2-5
clone size: .
D gene: .
V gene: TRBV29-1
CDR3 protein: CSVMEGLKTQYF
CDR3 DNA: TGCAGCGTTATGGAGGGCCTGAAGACCCAGTACTTC

J gene: TRBJ2-1
clone size: .
D gene: TRBD2
V gene: TRBV10-3
CDR3 protein: CAISGEGMGEQFF
CDR3 DNA: TGTGCCATTTCTGGGGAGGGTATGGGTGAGCAGTTCTTC

J gene: TRBJ1-5
clone size: .
D gene: .
V gene: TRBV12-5
CDR3 protein: CASGLRENQPQHF
CDR3 DNA: TGTGCTAGTGGTTTGCGGGAGAATCAGCCCCAGCATTTT

J gene: TRBJ2-7
clone size: once
D gene: .
V gene: TRBV5-5
CDR3 protein: CASSLNEKQYF
CDR3 DNA: TGTGCCAGCAGCTTGAATGAAAAGCAGTACTTC

J gene: TRBJ1-4
clone size: .
D gene: TRBD1
V gene: TRBV5-4
CDR3 protein: CASSLEGLGQGGEKLFF
CDR3 DNA: TGTGCCAGCAGCTTGGAGGGACTGGGACAGGGAGGAGAAAAACTGTTTTTT

J gene: TRBJ1-2
clone size: once
D gene: .
V gene: TRBV2
CDR3 protein: CASSVRPAYGYTF
CDR3 DNA: TGTGCCAGCAGTGTCAGACCTGCCTATGGCTACACCTTC

J gene: TRBJ2-2
clone size: .
D gene: TRBD2
V gene: TRBV19
CDR3 protein: CASSMVAGSTGELFF
CDR3 DNA: TGTGCCAGTAGTATGGTAGCGGGGAGCACCGGGGAGCTGTTTTTT

J gene: TRBJ1-2
clone size: .
D gene: TRBD1
V gene: TRBV18
CDR3 protein: CASSPTGDYGYTF
CDR3 DNA: TGTGCCAGCTCCCCGACAGGGGACTATGGCTACACCTTC